This entry lists 13 T cell receptor beta chains sequenced from one sample in a study of T cell repertoires in cytomegalovirus infection. TCRdb reanalysed the reads using MiXCR and keeps one entry per CDR3 protein. This sample has approximately 750,000 distinct CDR3 sequences; 35% to 45% occur once, and the top ten carry under 3.5%. Sequenced: PBMCs. These receptors all stem from a human donor in good health (CMV status not recorded). Some clones in this sample may be carry-over from other donors' samples.

The chain uses TRBV7-6 and TRBJ2-1; D uncertain. Germline CDR1 SGHVS, CDR2 FNYEAQ. The CDR3 extends over 16 amino acids. V was trimmed by 1 base and J by 5 bases, leaving 15 bases between them. CDR3 protein: CASSLVVTKKNNEQFF. CDR3 DNA sequence: TGTGCCAGCAGCTTAGTCGTGACCAAAAAAAACAATGAGCAGTTCTTC. The full variable domain, in which reference TRBV7-6 and TRBJ2-1 provide the parts outside the CDR3, is GAGVSQSPRYKVTKRGQDVALRCDPISGHVSLYWYRQALGQGPEFLTYFNYEAQQDKSGLPNDRFSAERPEGSISTLTIQRTEQRDSAMYRCASSLVVTKKNNEQFFGPGTRLTVL.

The chain employs TRBV28 and TRBJ1-4; D gene uncertain. Germline values: CDR1 MDHEN, CDR2 SYDVKM. The CDR3 is 11 residues long. The V end was cut by 8 bases, the J end by 6 bases, with 7 bases between. CDR3 loop: CASGRYEKLFF. In DNA, the CDR3 is TGTGCCAGCGGACGCTATGAAAAACTGTTTTTT.

This clonotype has only a few counts. The V call is TRBV11-2, the J call TRBJ1-5; TRBD1 might be the D (5 bases). Between the trimmed V and J ends, which lost 1 base and 6 bases, there was a span of 13 bases. The CDR3 length is 15 residues. The germline gives CDR1 SGHAT, CDR2 FQNNGV. For the CDR3, the DNA is TGTGCCAGCAGCTTAGTACGGGGGGGTAGTCAGCCCCAGCATTTT. Translation: CASSLVRGGSQPQHF.

The chain carries TRBV25-1 and TRBJ1-1; no clear D gene. CDR3 size: 15 residues. Germline CDR1 reads MGHDK; CDR2 reads SYGVNS. V lost 3 bases, J lost 3 bases, and 14 bases lay in between. The CDR3 DNA follows: TGTGCCAGCAGTGACCTATTATCTGCGGACACTGAAGCTTTCTTT. Translated, it gives CASSDLLSADTEAFF.

Remarks on this clonotype: A junction end diverges from the germline sequence, so it may reflect a read error. The rearrangement joins TRBV7-6 to TRBJ2-7; 9 bases line up with TRBD2. The germline V gene has CDR1 SGHVS and CDR2 FNYEAQ. The CDR3 has 15 residues. The CDR3 bases are TGTGCCAGCAGCTTAGCTAGCGGGAGTGTATACGAGAAGTACTTC. Protein product: CASSLASGSVYEKYF.

The rearrangement joins TRBV20-1 to TRBJ1-2; TRBD1 aligns across 8 bases. Germline V gene lookup returns CDR1 DFQATT and CDR2 SNEGSKA (reference sequence). The J segment lost 3 bases and the V segment lost 5 bases, leaving 11 bases of the junction unmatched. CDR3 size: 15 residues. CDR3 nucleotides: TGCAGTGCTCGAGGATGGGACAGGAGGCACTATGGCTACACCTTC. Its translation: CSARGWDRRHYGYTF.

Note on this clonotype: One end of the junction varies from germline; a read error may be responsible. The chain recombines TRBV20-1 with TRBJ2-5; 8 bases are a match to TRBD2. CDR1 DFQATT and CDR2 SNEGSKA come from the germline V gene (reference sequence). The CDR3 covers 14 residues. The CDR3 region has the DNA TGCAGTGCTAGTACCGGGAGGGCCCAAGATACCCAGTACTTC. Encoded protein: CSASTGRAQDTQYF.

Comments on this clonotype: Given a much more abundant clone one base away, this may be a read error. The J gene is TRBJ1-3, the V gene TRBV7-8, with TRBD1 matching 7 bases. This CDR3 region has 16 residues. Germline CDR1 is SGHVS and CDR2 is FQNEAQ. V lost 4 bases and J lost 4; bases outside the gene matches: 10. CDR3 sequence reads: CASSYPSYRGGNTIYF. The CDR3 coding sequence is TGTGCCAGCAGCTACCCGTCGTACAGGGGCGGAAACACCATATATTTT.

The sample holds many counts of this clonotype. In nucleotides, the CDR3 is TGTGCCAGCAGCCTGCTAGTGGGACAGAACTTCTATGGCTACACCTTC. This gives the protein CASSLLVGQNFYGYTF. The rearrangement uses TRBV7-2 and TRBJ1-2; TRBD1 agrees at 7 bases. The CDR3 loop spans 16 amino acids. Germline CDR1 and CDR2: SGHTA and FQGNSA. Trimming took 5 bases from V and 4 from J; bases not matched to a gene: 13.

On this clonotype itself: A clone one base away is much larger, so this may be a read error. This CDR3 is missing its conserved last phenylalanine or tryptophan, likely due to a read error. The chain recombines TRBV28 with TRBJ2-7, with 7 bases aligning to TRBD1. The CDR3 is 15 amino acids. V shed 6 bases and J 2 bases; nucleotides not matched to a gene: 10. Germline lookup yields CDR1 MDHEN and CDR2 SYDVKM. CDR3 nucleotides: TGTGCCAGCAGCATCTTAGGGGGCGCGACCTACGAGCAGTACTTA. The encoded protein is CASSILGGATYEQYL.

Only one count was recorded for this clonotype. The chain couples TRBV15 to TRBJ1-2; D gene unclear. V lost 5 bases, J lost 7 bases, and 14 bases lay in between. Germline V gene sequence: CDR1 LNHNV, CDR2 YYDKDF (reference sequence). The CDR3 has 13 residues. DNA for the CDR3: TGTGCCACCAGCGGCATCATGGGGAGTGGCTACACCTTC. Translating it yields CATSGIMGSGYTF. Full variable domain (rest looked up from reference TRBV15 and TRBJ1-2): DAMVIQNPRYQVTQFGKPVTLSCSQTLNHNVMYWYQQKSSQAPKLLFHYYDKDFNNEADTPDNFQSRRPNTSFCFLDIRSPGLGDTAMYLCATSGIMGSGYTFGSGTRLTVV.

The chain recombines TRBV12-3 or TRBV12-4 with TRBJ2-1; perhaps TRBD2 as D (7 bases). Deletions cut 6 bases from V and 9 bases from J, with 18 bases between. This CDR3 spans 14 amino acids. CDR3 loop: CASSRGGGSGEQFF. CDR3 sequence (DNA): TGTGCCAGCAGCCGAGGGGGGGGGTCCGGTGAGCAGTTCTTC.

This chain links TRBV28 with TRBJ1-5, with unresolved D. The CDR3 covers 14 residues. V lost 7 bases, J lost 0 bases, and 10 bases lay in between. The germline V gene encodes CDR1 MDHEN and CDR2 SYDVKM. CDR3 protein: CASTPTNSNQPQHF. CDR3 bases: TGTGCCAGCACCCCTACTAATAGCAATCAGCCCCAGCATTTT.